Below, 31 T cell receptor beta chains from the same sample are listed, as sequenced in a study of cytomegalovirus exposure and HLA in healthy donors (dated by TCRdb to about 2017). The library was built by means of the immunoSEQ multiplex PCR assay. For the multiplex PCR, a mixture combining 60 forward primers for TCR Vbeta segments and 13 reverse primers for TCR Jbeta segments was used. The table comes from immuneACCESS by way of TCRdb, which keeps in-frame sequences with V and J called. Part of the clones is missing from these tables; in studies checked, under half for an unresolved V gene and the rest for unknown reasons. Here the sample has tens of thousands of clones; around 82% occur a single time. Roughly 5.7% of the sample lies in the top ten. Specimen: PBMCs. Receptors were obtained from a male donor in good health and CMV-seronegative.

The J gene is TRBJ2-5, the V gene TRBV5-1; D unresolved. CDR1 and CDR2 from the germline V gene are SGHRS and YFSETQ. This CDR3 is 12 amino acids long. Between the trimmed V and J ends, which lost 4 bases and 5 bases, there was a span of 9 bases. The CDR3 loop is CASSTGWETQYF. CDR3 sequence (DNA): TGCGCCAGCAGCACCGGTTGGGAGACCCAGTACTTC.

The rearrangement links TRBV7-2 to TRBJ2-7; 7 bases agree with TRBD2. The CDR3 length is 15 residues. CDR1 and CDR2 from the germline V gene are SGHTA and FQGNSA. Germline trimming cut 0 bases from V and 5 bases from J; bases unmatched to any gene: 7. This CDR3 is CASSLAGLADNEQYF. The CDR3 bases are TGTGCCAGCAGCTTAGCAGGGCTAGCGGACAACGAGCAGTACTTC. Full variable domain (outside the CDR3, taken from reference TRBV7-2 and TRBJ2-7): GAGVSQSPSNKVTEKGKDVELRCDPISGHTALYWYRQSLGQGLEFLIYFQGNSAPDKSGLPSDRFSAERTGGSVSTLTIQRTQQEDSAVYLCASSLAGLADNEQYFGPGTRLTVT.

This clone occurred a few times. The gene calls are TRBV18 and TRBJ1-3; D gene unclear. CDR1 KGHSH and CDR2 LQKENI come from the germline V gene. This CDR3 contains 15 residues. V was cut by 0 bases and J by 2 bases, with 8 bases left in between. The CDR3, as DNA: TGTGCCAGCTCACCACCCCCACAAACTGGAAACACCATATATTTT. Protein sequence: CASSPPPQTGNTIYF.

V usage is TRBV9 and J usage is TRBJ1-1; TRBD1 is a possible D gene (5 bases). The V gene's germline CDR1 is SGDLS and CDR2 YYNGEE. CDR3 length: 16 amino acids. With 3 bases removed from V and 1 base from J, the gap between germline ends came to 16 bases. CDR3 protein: CASSASLGVQNTEAFF. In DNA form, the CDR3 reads TGTGCCAGCAGCGCTTCCCTAGGGGTGCAGAACACTGAAGCTTTCTTT. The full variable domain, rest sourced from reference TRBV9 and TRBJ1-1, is DSGVTQTPKHLITATGQRVTLRCSPRSGDLSVYWYQQSLDQGLQFLIQYYNGEERAKGNILERFSAQQFPDLHSELNLSSLELGDSALYFCASSASLGVQNTEAFFGQGTRLTVV.

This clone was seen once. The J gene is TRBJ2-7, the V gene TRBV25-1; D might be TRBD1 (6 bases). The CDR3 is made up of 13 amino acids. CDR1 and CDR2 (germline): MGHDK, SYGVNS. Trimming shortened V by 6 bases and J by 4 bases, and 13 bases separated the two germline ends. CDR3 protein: CASSLTGKYEQYF. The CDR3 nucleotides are TGTGCCAGCAGCCTAACAGGGAAATACGAGCAGTACTTC.

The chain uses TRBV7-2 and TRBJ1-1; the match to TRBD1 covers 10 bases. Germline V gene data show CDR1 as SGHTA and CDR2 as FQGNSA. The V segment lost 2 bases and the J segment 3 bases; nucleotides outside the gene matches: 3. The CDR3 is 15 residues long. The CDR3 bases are TGTGCCAGCAGCTTATCGGGACAGGGGCACACTGAAGCTTTCTTT. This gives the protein CASSLSGQGHTEAFF.

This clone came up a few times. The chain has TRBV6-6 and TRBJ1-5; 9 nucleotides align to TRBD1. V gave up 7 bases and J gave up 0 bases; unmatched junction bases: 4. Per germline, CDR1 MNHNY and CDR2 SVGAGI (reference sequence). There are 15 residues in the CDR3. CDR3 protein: CASTLTGGSNQPQHF. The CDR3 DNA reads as TGTGCCAGCACCCTGACAGGGGGTAGCAATCAGCCCCAGCATTTT.

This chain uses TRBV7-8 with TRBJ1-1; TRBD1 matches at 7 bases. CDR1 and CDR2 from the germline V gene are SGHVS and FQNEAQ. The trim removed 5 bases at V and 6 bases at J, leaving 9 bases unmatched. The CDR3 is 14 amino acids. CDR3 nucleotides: TGTGCCAGCAGCCGGAACAGGGGTGCGGCTGAAGCTTTCTTT. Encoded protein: CASSRNRGAAEAFF.

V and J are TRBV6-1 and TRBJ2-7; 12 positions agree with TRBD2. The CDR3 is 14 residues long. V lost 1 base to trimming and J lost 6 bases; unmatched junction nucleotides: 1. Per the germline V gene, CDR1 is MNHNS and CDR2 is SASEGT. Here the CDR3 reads CASSEGTSGVEQYF. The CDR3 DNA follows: TGTGCCAGCAGTGAAGGGACTAGCGGGGTCGAGCAGTACTTC.

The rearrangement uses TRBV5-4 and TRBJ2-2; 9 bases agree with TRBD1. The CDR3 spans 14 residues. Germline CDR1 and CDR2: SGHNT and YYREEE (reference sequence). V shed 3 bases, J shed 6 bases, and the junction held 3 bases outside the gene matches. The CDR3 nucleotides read TGTGCCAGCAGCTCCGACAGGGGGGCCGGGGAGCTGTTTTTT. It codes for CASSSDRGAGELFF.

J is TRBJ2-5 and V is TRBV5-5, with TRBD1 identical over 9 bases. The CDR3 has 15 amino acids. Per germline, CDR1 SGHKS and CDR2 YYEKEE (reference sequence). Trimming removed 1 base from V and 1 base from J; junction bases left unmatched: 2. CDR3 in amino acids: CASSLNRGLQETQYF. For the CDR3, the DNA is TGTGCCAGCAGCTTGAACAGGGGGCTCCAAGAGACCCAGTACTTC.

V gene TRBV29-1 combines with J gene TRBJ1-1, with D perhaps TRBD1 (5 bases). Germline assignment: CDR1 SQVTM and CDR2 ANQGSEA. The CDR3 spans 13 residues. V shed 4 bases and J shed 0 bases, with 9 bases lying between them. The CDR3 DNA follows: TGCAGCGTTGGTGGGGACTTGAACACTGAAGCTTTCTTT. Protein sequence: CSVGGDLNTEAFF.

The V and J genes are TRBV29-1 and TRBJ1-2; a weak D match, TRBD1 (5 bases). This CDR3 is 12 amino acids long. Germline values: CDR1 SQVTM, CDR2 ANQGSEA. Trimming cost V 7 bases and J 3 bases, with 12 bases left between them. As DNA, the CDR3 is TGCAGCGGCGGAGACAGATACTATGGCTACACCTTC. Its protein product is CSGGDRYYGYTF.

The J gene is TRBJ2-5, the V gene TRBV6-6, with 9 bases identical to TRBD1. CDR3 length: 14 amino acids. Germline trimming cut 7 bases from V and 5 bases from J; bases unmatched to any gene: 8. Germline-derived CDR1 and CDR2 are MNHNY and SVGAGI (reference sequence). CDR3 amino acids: CASTLQGARETQYF. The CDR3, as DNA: TGTGCCAGCACTTTACAGGGGGCACGGGAGACCCAGTACTTC.

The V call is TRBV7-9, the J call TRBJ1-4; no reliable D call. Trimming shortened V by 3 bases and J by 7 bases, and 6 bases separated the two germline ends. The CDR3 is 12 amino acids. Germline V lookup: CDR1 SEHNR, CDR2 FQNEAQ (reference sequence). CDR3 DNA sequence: TGTGCCAGCAGCTTGTCGGGTGAAAAACTGTTTTTT. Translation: CASSLSGEKLFF.

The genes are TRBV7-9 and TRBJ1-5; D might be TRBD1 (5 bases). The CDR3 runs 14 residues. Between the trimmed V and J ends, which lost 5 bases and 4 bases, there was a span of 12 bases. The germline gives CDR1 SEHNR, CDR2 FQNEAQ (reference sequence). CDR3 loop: CASSPAQGNQPQHF. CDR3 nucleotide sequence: TGTGCCAGCAGCCCAGCCCAGGGAAATCAGCCCCAGCATTTT.

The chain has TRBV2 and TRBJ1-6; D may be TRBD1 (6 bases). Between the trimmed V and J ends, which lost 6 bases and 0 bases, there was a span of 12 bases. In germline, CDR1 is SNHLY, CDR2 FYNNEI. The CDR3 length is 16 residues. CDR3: CASRDGQSSYNSPLHF. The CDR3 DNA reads TGTGCCAGCAGGGATGGACAGAGCTCCTATAATTCACCCCTCCACTTT.

The CDR3 reads CASSLGTGETDTQYF. The DNA for the CDR3 is TGTGCCAGCAGTTTAGGGACAGGGGAGACAGATACGCAGTATTTT. The chain couples TRBV27 to TRBJ2-3; 10 bases line up with TRBD1. The length of the CDR3 is 15 residues. V trimming: 2 bases; J trimming: 3 bases; junction bases outside the gene matches: 2. The V gene's germline CDR1 is MNHEY and CDR2 SMNVEV (reference sequence).

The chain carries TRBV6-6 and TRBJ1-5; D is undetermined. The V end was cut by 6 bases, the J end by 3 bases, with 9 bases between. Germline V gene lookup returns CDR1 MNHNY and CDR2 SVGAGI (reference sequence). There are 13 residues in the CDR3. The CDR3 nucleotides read TGTGCCAGCAGCGCATCTATCAATCAGCCCCAGCATTTT. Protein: CASSASINQPQHF.

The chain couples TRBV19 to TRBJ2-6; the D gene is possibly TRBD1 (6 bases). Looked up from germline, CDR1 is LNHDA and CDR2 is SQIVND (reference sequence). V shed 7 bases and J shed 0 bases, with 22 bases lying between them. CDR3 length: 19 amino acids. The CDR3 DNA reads TGTGCCAGTAAGGGGACACAAGGCACTGGAAGCTCTGGGGCCAACGTCCTGACTTTC. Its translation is CASKGTQGTGSSGANVLTF.

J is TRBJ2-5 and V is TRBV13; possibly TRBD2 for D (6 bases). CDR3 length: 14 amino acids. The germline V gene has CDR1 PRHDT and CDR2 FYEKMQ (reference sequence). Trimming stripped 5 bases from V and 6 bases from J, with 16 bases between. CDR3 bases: TGTGCCAGCAGCGGACCCGCGGGGAGGAAGACCCAGTACTTC. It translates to CASSGPAGRKTQYF.

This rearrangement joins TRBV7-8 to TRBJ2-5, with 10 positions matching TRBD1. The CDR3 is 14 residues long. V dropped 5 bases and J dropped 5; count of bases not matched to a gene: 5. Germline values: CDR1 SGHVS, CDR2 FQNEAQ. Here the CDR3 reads CASSADRGRETQYF. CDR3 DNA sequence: TGTGCCAGCAGCGCTGACAGGGGGCGGGAGACCCAGTACTTC.

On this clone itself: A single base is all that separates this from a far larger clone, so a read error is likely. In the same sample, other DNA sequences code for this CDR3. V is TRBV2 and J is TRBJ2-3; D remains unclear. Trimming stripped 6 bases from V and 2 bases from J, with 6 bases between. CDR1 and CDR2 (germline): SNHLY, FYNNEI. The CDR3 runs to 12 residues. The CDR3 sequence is CASSIATDTQYF. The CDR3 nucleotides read TGTGCCAGCAGCATAGCCACAGATACGCAGTATTTT.

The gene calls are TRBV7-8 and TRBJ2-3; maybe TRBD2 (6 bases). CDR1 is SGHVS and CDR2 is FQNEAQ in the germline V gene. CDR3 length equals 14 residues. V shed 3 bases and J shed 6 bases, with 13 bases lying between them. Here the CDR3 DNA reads TGTGCCAGCAGCTTCCCCGGGACTTCGGATACGCAGTATTTT. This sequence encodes CASSFPGTSDTQYF.

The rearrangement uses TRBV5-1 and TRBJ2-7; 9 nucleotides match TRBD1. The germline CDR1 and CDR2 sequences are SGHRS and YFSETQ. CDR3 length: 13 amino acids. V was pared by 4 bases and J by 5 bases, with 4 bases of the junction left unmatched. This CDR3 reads CASSPGTGNEQYF. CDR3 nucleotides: TGCGCCAGCAGCCCAGGGACAGGGAACGAGCAGTACTTC.

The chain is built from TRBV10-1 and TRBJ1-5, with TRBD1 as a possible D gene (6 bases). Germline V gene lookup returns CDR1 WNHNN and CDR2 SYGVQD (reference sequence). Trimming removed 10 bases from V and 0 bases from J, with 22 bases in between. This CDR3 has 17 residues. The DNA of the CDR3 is TGCGCCACCCTAGGGGGGGCTGGACTTAATAGCAATCAGCCCCAGCATTTT. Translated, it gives CATLGGAGLNSNQPQHF.

The CDR3 nucleotides read TGTGCCAGCAGTCTCGGGACAGGGGACGGCTCTGGGGCCAACGTCCTGACTTTC. Translation gives CASSLGTGDGSGANVLTF. V is TRBV27 and J is TRBJ2-6, with 10 bases aligning to TRBD1. The CDR3 length is 18 residues. The V segment lost 5 bases and the J segment 0 bases; nucleotides outside the gene matches: 7. Germline V gene sequence: CDR1 MNHEY, CDR2 SMNVEV (reference sequence). Filled out from reference TRBV27 and TRBJ2-6, the complete variable domain reads EAQVTQNPRYLITVTGKKLTVTCSQNMNHEYMSWYRQDPGLGLRQIYYSMNVEVTDKGDVPEGYKVSRKEKRNFPLILESPSPNQTSLYFCASSLGTGDGSGANVLTFGAGSRLTVL.

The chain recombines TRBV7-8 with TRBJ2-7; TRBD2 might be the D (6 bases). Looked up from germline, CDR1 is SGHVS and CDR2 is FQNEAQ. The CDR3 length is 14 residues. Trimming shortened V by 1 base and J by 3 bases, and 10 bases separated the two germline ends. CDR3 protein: CASSLVSGDYEQYF. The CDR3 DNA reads TGTGCCAGCAGCTTAGTGTCGGGGGACTACGAGCAGTACTTC.

CDR3 DNA: TGTGCAAGTCGCTTAGCACAGGGGGCCGAAGAAAAACTGTTTTTT. Encoded protein: CASRLAQGAEEKLFF. The V gene is TRBV12-2, the J gene TRBJ1-4; the listed D gene, TRBD1, was not tested against the DNA. TRBV12-2 is classified as a pseudogene. The CDR3 spans 15 residues.

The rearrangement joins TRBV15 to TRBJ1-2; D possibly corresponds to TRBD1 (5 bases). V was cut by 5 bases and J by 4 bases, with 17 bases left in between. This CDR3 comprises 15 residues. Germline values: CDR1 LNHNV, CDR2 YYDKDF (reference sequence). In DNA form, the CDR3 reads TGTGCCACCAGCGAGAGGCGGGGGTTCGGCTATGGCTACACCTTC. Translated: CATSERRGFGYGYTF.

CDR3 loop: CATSSVDGYYGYTF. The CDR3 nucleotides are TGTGCCACCAGCAGTGTCGACGGGTACTATGGCTACACCTTC. The rearrangement links TRBV15 to TRBJ1-2; no definite D call. The CDR3 runs to 14 residues. Germline V gene sequence: CDR1 LNHNV, CDR2 YYDKDF (reference sequence). With 3 bases removed from V and 3 bases from J, the gap between germline ends came to 11 bases.